These 31 T cell receptor beta chains were all obtained from the same sample, sequenced in a study of T cell changes during pregnancy in multiple sclerosis. This table comes from immunoSEQ multiplex PCR, and its TCRdb copy is limited to in-frame clones, with some not included. The sample consists of tens of thousands of clones, approximately 92% of them appearing once. The sequenced sample was CD4+ T cells from peripheral blood mononuclear cells, obtained before pregnancy. The receptors here all came from a female donor with multiple sclerosis, enrolled in a pregnancy study.

The V gene is TRBV25-1, the J gene TRBJ1-2, with D possibly being TRBD1 (5 bases). V was cut by 2 bases and J by 5 bases, with 15 bases left in between. This CDR3 is built from 15 residues. CDR1 and CDR2 (germline): MGHDK, SYGVNS. CDR3 protein: CASSETTVLGYGYTF. The CDR3 nucleotides are TGTGCCAGCAGTGAAACGACAGTACTGGGGTATGGCTACACCTTC.

This chain uses TRBV4-3 with TRBJ2-3, with no clear D. V lost 1 base to trimming and J lost 0 bases, with 5 bases between them. CDR3 size: 14 residues. Germline V gene lookup returns CDR1 LGHNA and CDR2 YSLEER. CDR3 loop: CASSQAPSTDTQYF. The DNA for the CDR3 is TGCGCCAGCAGCCAAGCCCCTAGCACAGATACGCAGTATTTT.

The rearrangement joins TRBV9 to TRBJ2-3, with D perhaps matching TRBD2 (6 bases). V was pared by 3 bases and J by 6 bases, with 20 bases between. The CDR3 contains 16 residues. Germline lookup yields CDR1 SGDLS and CDR2 YYNGEE. CDR3 residues: CASSGHLGLPGDTQYF. Here the CDR3 DNA reads TGTGCCAGCAGCGGTCATTTGGGACTCCCCGGCGATACGCAGTATTTT.

This sequence joins TRBV30 and TRBJ2-7; TRBD2 matches at 7 bases. Germline V gene lookup returns CDR1 GTSNPN and CDR2 SVGIG (reference sequence). The V gene end was trimmed by 4 bases and the J gene end by 5 bases; junction bases not matched to a gene: 8. CDR3 size: 13 residues. CDR3 nucleotide sequence: TGTGCCTGGAATCGTGGGAGGGCCCACGAGCAGTACTTC. Translation gives CAWNRGRAHEQYF. Supplemented by reference TRBV30 and TRBJ2-7, the full variable domain reads SQTIHQWPATLVQPVGSPLSLECTVEGTSNPNLYWYRQAAGRGLQLLFYSVGIGQISSEVPQNLSASRPQDRQFILSSKKLLLSDSGFYLCAWNRGRAHEQYFGPGTRLTVT.

This chain connects TRBV4-2 to TRBJ2-1; 9 positions match TRBD2. Trimming took 0 bases from V and 8 from J; bases not matched to a gene: 8. The CDR3 sequence is 16 residues long. CDR1 and CDR2 from the germline V gene are LGHNA and YNFKEQ. The CDR3 DNA follows: TGTGCCAGCAGCCAAGATGGTAGCGGGAGTAAAGATGAGCAGTTCTTC. It translates to CASSQDGSGSKDEQFF.

The chain links TRBV2 to TRBJ1-3, with D possibly matching TRBD1 (6 bases). Germline V CDR1 and CDR2: SNHLY, FYNNEI. Trimming shortened V by 6 bases and J by 0 bases, and 12 bases separated the two germline ends. The CDR3 spans 15 residues. The CDR3 DNA reads TGTGCCAGCAGCGACAGGTTTGGCTCTGGAAACACCATATATTTT. It codes for CASSDRFGSGNTIYF.

This clone has just one count. The gene calls are TRBV6-4 and TRBJ2-1; TRBD2 agrees at 16 bases. The CDR3 length is 16 residues. The germline gives CDR1 MRHNA, CDR2 SNTAGT. V lost 6 bases and J lost 10; bases outside the gene matches: 9. CDR3 coding DNA: TGTGCCAGCAGCGCCGGGACTAGCGGGGGGGCAGGGGAGCAGTTCTTC. Protein: CASSAGTSGGAGEQFF.

The chain carries TRBV5-6 and TRBJ2-4, with TRBD2 matching over 8 bases. The CDR3 has 16 residues. V lost 0 bases and J lost 1; bases outside the gene matches: 3. Germline-derived CDR1 and CDR2 are SGHDT and YYEEEE. DNA of the CDR3: TGTGCCAGCAGCTTGGGTTCGGGGGGGGCCAAAAACATTCAGTACTTC. Translation gives CASSLGSGGAKNIQYF.

The chain uses TRBV7-9 and TRBJ1-3; 7 bases map to TRBD1. Trimming took 1 base from V and 2 from J; bases not matched to a gene: 2. From germline, CDR1 is SEHNR and CDR2 FQNEAQ (reference sequence). The CDR3 extends over 15 amino acids. The CDR3 DNA reads as TGTGCCAGCAGCTTAGGCGGGACAGCTGGAAACACCATATATTTT. Translation gives CASSLGGTAGNTIYF.

The genes are TRBV6-1 and TRBJ2-7, with a weak D call TRBD1 (5 bases). The CDR3 is 14 residues long. CDR1 is MNHNS, CDR2 SASEGT, per germline. Trimming took off 2 bases at V and 4 bases at J, with 12 bases between the two ends. CDR3 nucleotides: TGTGCCAGCAGTGAACTGCCAGGGTTATACGAGCAGTACTTC. Amino acid sequence: CASSELPGLYEQYF.

This clone has only one observation. V usage is TRBV28 and J usage is TRBJ2-4, with a tentative D call TRBD1 (5 bases). Deletions cut 3 bases from V and 2 bases from J, with 8 bases between. This CDR3 comprises 14 residues. Germline values: CDR1 MDHEN, CDR2 SYDVKM. The DNA for the CDR3 is TGTGCCAGCAGTTTCCCAGGGCCCAAAAACATTCAGTACTTC. Translated: CASSFPGPKNIQYF.

The chain carries TRBV5-4 and TRBJ1-4, with 9 bases aligning to TRBD1. V gave up 4 bases and J gave up 8 bases; unmatched junction bases: 6. This CDR3 region has 14 residues. The V gene's germline CDR1 is SGHNT and CDR2 YYREEE (reference sequence). The DNA for the CDR3 is TGTGCCAGCAGCCCCGGACAGGGGCGGGAAAAACTGTTTTTT. Translated: CASSPGQGREKLFF.

J is TRBJ1-5 and V is TRBV4-2, with TRBD1 matching over 7 bases. V gave up 4 bases and J gave up 2 bases; unmatched junction bases: 5. The germline CDR1 and CDR2 sequences are LGHNA and YNFKEQ. The CDR3 totals 15 residues. The CDR3 here is CASSPRQGGNQPQHF. Here the CDR3 DNA reads TGTGCCAGCAGCCCCCGACAGGGCGGCAATCAGCCCCAGCATTTT.

The J gene is TRBJ1-1, the V gene TRBV7-6; no definite D call. The V end was cut by 7 bases, the J end by 3 bases, with 18 bases between. The CDR3 is 15 amino acids. Germline lookup yields CDR1 SGHVS and CDR2 FNYEAQ. The CDR3 DNA sequence: TGTGCCAGCACCGGGGTGCGAGGGCGTGACACTGAAGCTTTCTTT. Amino acid sequence: CASTGVRGRDTEAFF.

The rearrangement joins TRBV14 to TRBJ2-5, with D perhaps TRBD1 (6 bases). The germline V gene has CDR1 SGHDN and CDR2 FVKESK. This CDR3 contains 16 residues. Trimming took 4 bases from V and 4 from J, leaving 19 bases between them. For the CDR3, the DNA is TGTGCCAGCAGCCCGCTCCAACAGGGTGCATTAGAGACCCAGTACTTC. Amino acids: CASSPLQQGALETQYF.

The chain uses TRBV28 and TRBJ1-1; unclear D gene. V dropped 5 bases and J dropped 11 bases, with 21 bases sitting between them. From germline, CDR1 is MDHEN and CDR2 SYDVKM. The CDR3 runs to 14 residues. CDR3 sequence reads: CASSLAVMGSKAFF. Written as DNA, the CDR3 is TGTGCCAGCAGTCTCGCGGTTATGGGGAGCAAGGCTTTCTTT.

The rearrangement uses TRBV7-3 and TRBJ2-7; 7 bases line up with TRBD2. The CDR3 runs to 14 residues. CDR1 is SGHTA and CDR2 is FQGTGA in the germline V gene. V gave up 2 bases and J gave up 6 bases; unmatched junction bases: 7. CDR3: CASSLGGSVVEQYF. CDR3 in DNA: TGTGCCAGCAGCTTAGGCGGGAGCGTGGTCGAGCAGTACTTC.

This clone was recorded once. The rearrangement joins TRBV2 to TRBJ2-3; no firm D call. V gave up 3 bases and J gave up 6 bases, with 13 bases separating them. The germline V gene encodes CDR1 SNHLY and CDR2 FYNNEI. This CDR3 contains 14 residues. The CDR3 nucleotides read TGTGCCAGCAGTGAGACACGCCTTCGGGATACGCAGTATTTT. Its translation is CASSETRLRDTQYF.

This clone was seen once. This chain links TRBV7-2 with TRBJ2-5; possible D gene TRBD1, 7 bases. Trimming stripped 4 bases from V and 5 bases from J, with 14 bases between. Germline V gives CDR1 SGHTA, CDR2 FQGNSA. CDR3 size: 14 residues. The CDR3 spells CASSWQGGSETQYF. The CDR3 DNA is TGTGCCAGCAGCTGGCAGGGGGGCTCGGAGACCCAGTACTTC.

V gene TRBV7-2 combines with J gene TRBJ2-7; possibly TRBD2 for D (6 bases). The V and J ends lost 1 base and 6 bases respectively, with 10 bases between them. Looked up from germline, CDR1 is SGHTA and CDR2 is FQGNSA. The CDR3 is made up of 13 amino acids. The DNA of the CDR3 is TGTGCCAGCAGCTTAGTGGTCGGGGGCGAGCAGTACTTC. It yields the protein CASSLVVGGEQYF. The full variable domain, completed using reference TRBV7-2 and TRBJ2-7, is GAGVSQSPSNKVTEKGKDVELRCDPISGHTALYWYRQSLGQGLEFLIYFQGNSAPDKSGLPSDRFSAERTGGSVSTLTIQRTQQEDSAVYLCASSLVVGGEQYFGPGTRLTVT.

This rearrangement joins TRBV5-8 to TRBJ2-7; D might be TRBD1 (5 bases). Trimming shortened V by 2 bases and J by 3 bases, and 9 bases separated the two germline ends. Germline V gives CDR1 SGHTS, CDR2 YDEGEE. The CDR3 is 13 amino acids. This CDR3 is CASSLDRNYEQYF. CDR3 nucleotide sequence: TGTGCCAGCAGCTTAGACAGAAACTACGAGCAGTACTTC.

The chain is built from TRBV7-9 and TRBJ2-7, with 9 bases fitting TRBD2. The ends lost 0 bases at V and 6 bases at J; junction bases unmatched: 9. CDR1 SEHNR and CDR2 FQNEAQ come from the germline V gene (reference sequence). CDR3 length equals 16 residues. The CDR3 sequence: CASSLAMTSGIVEQYF. CDR3 nucleotide sequence: TGTGCCAGCAGCTTAGCAATGACTAGCGGTATCGTCGAGCAGTACTTC.

In this sample, this clone turned up a few times. This chain links TRBV9 with TRBJ1-1; 8 nucleotides agree with TRBD1. The germline V gene encodes CDR1 SGDLS and CDR2 YYNGEE. This CDR3 comprises 16 residues. V was pared by 4 bases and J by 0 bases, with 8 bases of the junction left unmatched. The CDR3 DNA reads as TGTGCCAGCAGCCTTGGGGCAGGGGGCATGAACACTGAAGCTTTCTTT. This codes for CASSLGAGGMNTEAFF.

This chain connects TRBV28 to TRBJ2-1, with 14 bases fitting TRBD2. Trimming removed 5 bases from V and 12 bases from J; junction bases left unmatched: 9. Looked up from germline, CDR1 is MDHEN and CDR2 is SYDVKM. The CDR3 contains 15 residues. The CDR3, as DNA: TGTGCCAGCAGTCCAGCCGGGACTAGCGGGAGTGTGCAGTTCTTC. Residues: CASSPAGTSGSVQFF.

The J gene is TRBJ2-2, the V gene TRBV4-1, with 7 bases that match TRBD1. Germline trimming cut 4 bases from V and 0 bases from J; bases unmatched to any gene: 20. Germline-derived CDR1 and CDR2 are MGHRA and YSYEKL. The CDR3 length is 21 residues. CDR3 sequence (DNA): TGCGCCAGCAGCCTACCTCCTCCGGGACAGCTAAGGAATACGAACACCGGGGAGCTGTTTTTT. Its translation: CASSLPPPGQLRNTNTGELFF.

The chain employs TRBV4-3 and TRBJ2-5; 7 nucleotides align to TRBD2. The CDR3 totals 13 residues. V trimming: 1 base; J trimming: 5 bases; junction bases outside the gene matches: 1. From germline, CDR1 is LGHNA and CDR2 YSLEER. In DNA, the CDR3 is TGCGCCAGCAGCCAAGTGGGGGGGGAGACCCAGTACTTC. As protein: CASSQVGGETQYF.

The V gene is TRBV9, the J gene TRBJ1-2; D is unresolved. The CDR3 is 14 amino acids. The V gene lost 2 bases and the J gene lost 3 bases, with 11 bases spanning the gap. Per germline, CDR1 SGDLS and CDR2 YYNGEE. In nucleotides, the CDR3 is TGTGCCAGCAGCGTTTCTTACGGGGACTATGGCTACACCTTC. Encoded protein: CASSVSYGDYGYTF.

The chain combines TRBV9 with TRBJ2-5; 8 bases fit TRBD2. Germline V gene lookup returns CDR1 SGDLS and CDR2 YYNGEE. The CDR3 consists of 16 residues. The junction had 10 bases not matched to a gene; V was cut back by 3 bases and J by 3 bases. The CDR3 DNA reads as TGTGCCAGCAGCGGGGGAGGTAGCGGGGTAGAAGAGACCCAGTACTTC. It encodes CASSGGGSGVEETQYF.

The V and J genes are TRBV29-1 and TRBJ2-7; tentative D call: TRBD1 (7 bases). V was pared by 5 bases and J by 4 bases, with 12 bases between. CDR1 and CDR2 from the germline V gene are SQVTM and ANQGSEA. The CDR3 runs to 12 residues. The CDR3 sequence is CSVQPGGYEQYF. In nucleotides, the CDR3 is TGCAGCGTTCAACCAGGGGGGTACGAGCAGTACTTC.

V is TRBV9 and J is TRBJ2-3; 11 bases align to TRBD2. The CDR3 spans 18 residues. V was pared by 0 bases and J by 4 bases, with 10 bases of the junction left unmatched. From germline, CDR1 is SGDLS and CDR2 YYNGEE. The CDR3 sequence: CASSVATLAGGLSDTQYF. The CDR3 bases are TGTGCCAGCAGCGTAGCTACCCTAGCGGGAGGCCTTTCAGATACGCAGTATTTT.

This chain uses TRBV21-1 with TRBJ2-3; the DNA was not used to check the table's D call, TRBD2. TRBV21-1 is flagged as a pseudogene. This CDR3 has 16 residues. CDR3: CASSKPGLADTDTQYF. CDR3 bases: TGTGCCAGCAGCAAACCAGGACTAGCGGACACAGATACGCAGTATTTT.